The clone carrying this TCR beta chain has only one observation. The entry originates in a study of shared clonotypes between healthy human individuals. Naive CD8 populations comprised CD45RO-negative cells positively selected for CCR7, excluding terminally differentiated effector memory CD45RA+ cells. The CDR3 extends over 15 amino acids. V was shortened by 1 base and J by 6 bases, with 13 bases between the two germline ends. Germline loops: CDR1 SGHAT, CDR2 FQNNGV. Assay used: immunoSEQ multiplex PCR; TCRdb lists only in-frame clones, some missing. Of about 590,000 clones in the sample, around 95% were seen once.

Specimen: naive CD8+ T cells sorted from blood. This receptor was taken from a woman aged 25 to 39 in good health. J is TRBJ1-5 and V is TRBV11-2, with D possibly being TRBD1 (5 bases). CDR3 nucleotides: TGTGCCAGCAGCTTAGGATGGGGCCGACTTCAGCCCCAGCATTTT. Translated: CASSLGWGRLQPQHF.